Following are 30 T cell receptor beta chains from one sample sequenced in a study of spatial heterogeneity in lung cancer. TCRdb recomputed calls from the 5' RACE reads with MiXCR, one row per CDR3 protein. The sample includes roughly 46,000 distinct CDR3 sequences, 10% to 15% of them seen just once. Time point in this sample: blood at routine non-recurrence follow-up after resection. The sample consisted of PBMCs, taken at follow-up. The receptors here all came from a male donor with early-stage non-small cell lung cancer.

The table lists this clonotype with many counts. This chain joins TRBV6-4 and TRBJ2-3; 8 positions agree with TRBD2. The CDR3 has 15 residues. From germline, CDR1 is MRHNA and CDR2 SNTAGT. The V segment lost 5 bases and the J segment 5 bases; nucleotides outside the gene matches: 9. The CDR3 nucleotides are TGTGCCAGCAGTCTAGGGGGACTAGGGGGAGATACGCAGTATTTT. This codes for CASSLGGLGGDTQYF.

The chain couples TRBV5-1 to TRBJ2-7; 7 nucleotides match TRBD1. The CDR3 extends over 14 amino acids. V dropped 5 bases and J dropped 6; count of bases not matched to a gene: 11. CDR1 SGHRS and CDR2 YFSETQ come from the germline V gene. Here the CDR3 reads CASRDTGDVREQYF. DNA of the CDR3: TGCGCCAGCAGAGATACAGGGGATGTACGCGAGCAGTACTTC.

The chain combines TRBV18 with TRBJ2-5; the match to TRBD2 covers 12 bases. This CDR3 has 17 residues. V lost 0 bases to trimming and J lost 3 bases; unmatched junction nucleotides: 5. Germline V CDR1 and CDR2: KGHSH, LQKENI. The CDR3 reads CASSPPTSGSLKETQYF. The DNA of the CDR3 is TGTGCCAGCTCACCACCGACTAGCGGGAGTTTGAAAGAGACCCAGTACTTC.

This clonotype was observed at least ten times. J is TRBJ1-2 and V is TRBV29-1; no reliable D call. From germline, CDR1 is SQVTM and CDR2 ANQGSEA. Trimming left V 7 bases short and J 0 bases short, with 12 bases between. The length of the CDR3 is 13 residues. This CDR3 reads CSAGGGANYGYTF. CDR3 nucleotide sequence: TGCAGCGCAGGTGGAGGAGCTAACTATGGCTACACCTTC. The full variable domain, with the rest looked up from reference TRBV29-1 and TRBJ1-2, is SAVISQKPSRDICQRGTSLTIQCQVDSQVTMMFWYRQQPGQSLTLIATANQGSEATYESGFVIDKFPISRPNLTFSTLTVSNMSPEDSSIYLCSAGGGANYGYTFGSGTRLTVV.

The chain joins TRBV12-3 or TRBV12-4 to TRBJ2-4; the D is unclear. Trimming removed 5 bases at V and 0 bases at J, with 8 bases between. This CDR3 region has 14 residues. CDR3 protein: CASSPHLAKNIQYF. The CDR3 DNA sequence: TGTGCCAGCAGTCCACACTTAGCCAAAAACATTCAGTACTTC.

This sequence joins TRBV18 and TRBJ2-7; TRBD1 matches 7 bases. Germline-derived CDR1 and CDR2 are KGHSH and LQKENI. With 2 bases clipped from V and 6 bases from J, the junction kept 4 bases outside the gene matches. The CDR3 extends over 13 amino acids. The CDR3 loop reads CASSPLNRGEQYF. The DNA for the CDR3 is TGTGCCAGCTCACCATTAAACAGGGGCGAGCAGTACTTC.

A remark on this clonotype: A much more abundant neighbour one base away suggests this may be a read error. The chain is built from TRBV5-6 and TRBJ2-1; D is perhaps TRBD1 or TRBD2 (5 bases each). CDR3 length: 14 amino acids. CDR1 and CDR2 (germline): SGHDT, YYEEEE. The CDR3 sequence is CAGSLLGVAFEQFF. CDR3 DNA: TGTGCCGGCAGCTTGCTGGGGGTAGCGTTCGAGCAGTTCTTC.

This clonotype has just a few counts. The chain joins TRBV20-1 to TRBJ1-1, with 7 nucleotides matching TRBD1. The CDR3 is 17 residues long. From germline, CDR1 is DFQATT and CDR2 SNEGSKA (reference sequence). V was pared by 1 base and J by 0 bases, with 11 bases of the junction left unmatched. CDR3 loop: CSARAQGGLIVNTEAFF. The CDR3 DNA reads TGCAGTGCTAGAGCGCAGGGGGGTTTAATAGTGAACACTGAAGCTTTCTTT.

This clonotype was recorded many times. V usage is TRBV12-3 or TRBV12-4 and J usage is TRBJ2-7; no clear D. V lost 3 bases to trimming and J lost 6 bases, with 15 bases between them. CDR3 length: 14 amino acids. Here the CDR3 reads CASSFSAPYFEQYF. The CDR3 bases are TGTGCCAGCAGTTTTTCCGCCCCGTATTTCGAGCAGTACTTC.

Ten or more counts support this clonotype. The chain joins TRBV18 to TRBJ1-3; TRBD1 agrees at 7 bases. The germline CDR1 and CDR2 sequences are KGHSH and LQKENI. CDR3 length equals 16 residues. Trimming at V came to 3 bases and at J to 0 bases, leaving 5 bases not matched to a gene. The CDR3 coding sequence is TGTGCCAGCTCACCGATTACAGGGGCCTCTGGAAACACCATATATTTT. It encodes CASSPITGASGNTIYF.

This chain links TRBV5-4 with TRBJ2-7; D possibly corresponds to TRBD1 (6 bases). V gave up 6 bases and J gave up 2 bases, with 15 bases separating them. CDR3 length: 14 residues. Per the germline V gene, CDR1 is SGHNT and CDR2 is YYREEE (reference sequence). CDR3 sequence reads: CASKSAGTPYEQYF. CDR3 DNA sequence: TGTGCCAGCAAATCGGCCGGGACACCCTACGAGCAGTACTTC.

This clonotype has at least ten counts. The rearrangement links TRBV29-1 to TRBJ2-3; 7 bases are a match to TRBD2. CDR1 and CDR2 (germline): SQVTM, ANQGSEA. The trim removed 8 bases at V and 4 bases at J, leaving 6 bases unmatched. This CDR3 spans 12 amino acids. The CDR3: CSFVGGSDTQYF. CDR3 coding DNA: TGCAGCTTCGTCGGGGGGTCAGATACGCAGTATTTT.

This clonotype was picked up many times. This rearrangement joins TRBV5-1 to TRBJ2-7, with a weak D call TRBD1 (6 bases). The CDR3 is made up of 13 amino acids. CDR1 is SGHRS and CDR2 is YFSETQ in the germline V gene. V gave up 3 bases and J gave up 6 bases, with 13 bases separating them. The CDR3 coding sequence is TGCGCCAGCAGCTCCCAGGTCAGGGGCGAGCAGTACTTC. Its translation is CASSSQVRGEQYF.

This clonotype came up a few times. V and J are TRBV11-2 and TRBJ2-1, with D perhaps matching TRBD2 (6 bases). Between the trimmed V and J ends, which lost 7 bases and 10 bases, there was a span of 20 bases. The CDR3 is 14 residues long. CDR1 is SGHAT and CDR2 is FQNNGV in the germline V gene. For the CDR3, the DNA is TGTGCCAGCACCATAAACCCGGGGGAAGGGGAGCAGTTCTTC. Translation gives CASTINPGEGEQFF.

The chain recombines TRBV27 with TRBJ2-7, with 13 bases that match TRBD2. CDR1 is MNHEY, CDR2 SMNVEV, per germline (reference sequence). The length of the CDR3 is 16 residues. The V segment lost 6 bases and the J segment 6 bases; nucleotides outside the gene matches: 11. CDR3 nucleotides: TGTGCCAGCAGACCCAACACCGGGACTAGCGGGACCGAGCAGTACTTC. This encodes CASRPNTGTSGTEQYF.

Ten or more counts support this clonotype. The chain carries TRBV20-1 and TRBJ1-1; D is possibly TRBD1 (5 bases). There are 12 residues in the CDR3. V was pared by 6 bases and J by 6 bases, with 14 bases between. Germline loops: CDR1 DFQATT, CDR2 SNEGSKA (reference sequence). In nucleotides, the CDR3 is TGCAGTGCATCGATGGGGCTGGCTGAAGCTTTCTTT. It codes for CSASMGLAEAFF.

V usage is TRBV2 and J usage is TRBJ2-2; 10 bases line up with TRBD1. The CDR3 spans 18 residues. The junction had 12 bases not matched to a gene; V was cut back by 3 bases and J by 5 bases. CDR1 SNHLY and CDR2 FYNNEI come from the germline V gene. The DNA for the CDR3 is TGTGCCAGCAGTGATCCGTCACCCGGGACAGGGGTAACCGGGGAGCTGTTTTTT. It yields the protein CASSDPSPGTGVTGELFF.

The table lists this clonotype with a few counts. The CDR3 spells CAIMGSGRRGNEQFF. The CDR3 coding sequence is TGTGCCATCATGGGGAGCGGGAGGAGGGGCAATGAGCAGTTCTTC. The rearrangement links TRBV10-3 to TRBJ2-1; 9 bases match TRBD2. The trim removed 7 bases at V and 6 bases at J, leaving 10 bases unmatched. This CDR3 has 15 residues. Germline CDR1 is ENHRY and CDR2 is SYGVKD.

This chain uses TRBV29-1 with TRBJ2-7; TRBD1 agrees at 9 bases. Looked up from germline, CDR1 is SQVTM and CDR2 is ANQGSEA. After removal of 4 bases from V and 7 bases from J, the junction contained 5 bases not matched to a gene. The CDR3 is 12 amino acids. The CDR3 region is CSVVGTGREQYF. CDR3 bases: TGCAGCGTTGTAGGGACAGGGAGAGAGCAGTACTTC.

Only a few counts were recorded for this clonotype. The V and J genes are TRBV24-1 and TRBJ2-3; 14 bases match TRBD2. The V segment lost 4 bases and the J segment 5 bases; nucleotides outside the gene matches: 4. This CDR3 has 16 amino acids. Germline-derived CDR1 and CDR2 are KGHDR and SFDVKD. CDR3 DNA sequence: TGTGCCACCAGTGAGCCGACTAGCGGGGGGGTAGATACGCAGTATTTT. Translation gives CATSEPTSGGVDTQYF.

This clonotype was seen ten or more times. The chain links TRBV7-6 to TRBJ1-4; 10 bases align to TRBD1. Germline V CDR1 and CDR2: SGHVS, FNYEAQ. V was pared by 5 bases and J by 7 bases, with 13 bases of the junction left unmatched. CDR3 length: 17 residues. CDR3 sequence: CASSLRGTGTGVEKLFF. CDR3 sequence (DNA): TGTGCCAGCAGCCTCCGAGGCACCGGGACAGGGGTTGAAAAACTGTTTTTT.

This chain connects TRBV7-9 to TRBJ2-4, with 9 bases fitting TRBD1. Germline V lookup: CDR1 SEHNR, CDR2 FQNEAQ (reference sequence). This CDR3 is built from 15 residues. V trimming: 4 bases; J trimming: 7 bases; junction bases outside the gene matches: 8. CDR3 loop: CASSSGQGRENIQYF. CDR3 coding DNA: TGTGCCAGCAGCTCTGGACAGGGGAGAGAGAACATTCAGTACTTC.

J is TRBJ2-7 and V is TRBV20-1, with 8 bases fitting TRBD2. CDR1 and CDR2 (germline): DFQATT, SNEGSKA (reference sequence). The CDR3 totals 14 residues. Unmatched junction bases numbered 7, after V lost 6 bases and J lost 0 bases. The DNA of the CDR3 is TGCAGTGCCGAGAAGAGCGGGAGCTCCTACGAGCAGTACTTC. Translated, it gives CSAEKSGSSYEQYF.

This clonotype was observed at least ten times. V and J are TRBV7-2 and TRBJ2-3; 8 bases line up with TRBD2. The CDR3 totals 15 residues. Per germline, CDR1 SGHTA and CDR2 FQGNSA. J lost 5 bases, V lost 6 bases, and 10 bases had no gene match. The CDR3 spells CASRFPGGAGDTQYF. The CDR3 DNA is TGTGCCAGCAGATTCCCCGGGGGGGCGGGAGATACGCAGTATTTT. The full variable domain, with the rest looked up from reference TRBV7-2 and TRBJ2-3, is GAGVSQSPSNKVTEKGKDVELRCDPISGHTALYWYRQSLGQGLEFLIYFQGNSAPDKSGLPSDRFSAERTGGSVSTLTIQRTQQEDSAVYLCASRFPGGAGDTQYFGPGTRLTVL.

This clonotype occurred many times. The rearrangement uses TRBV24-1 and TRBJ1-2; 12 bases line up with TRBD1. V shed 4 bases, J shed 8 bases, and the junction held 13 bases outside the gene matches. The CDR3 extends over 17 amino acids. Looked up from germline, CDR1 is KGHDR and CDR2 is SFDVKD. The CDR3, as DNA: TGTGCCACCAGTGAACCGCCCACCGGGACAGGGGGCGGCGGCTACACCTTC. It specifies CATSEPPTGTGGGGYTF.

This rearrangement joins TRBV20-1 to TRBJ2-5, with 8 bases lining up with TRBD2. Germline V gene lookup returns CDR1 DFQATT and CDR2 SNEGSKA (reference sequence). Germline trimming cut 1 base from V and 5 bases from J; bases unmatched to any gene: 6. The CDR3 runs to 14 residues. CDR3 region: CSARGRGASETQYF. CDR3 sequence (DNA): TGCAGTGCTAGAGGGCGGGGGGCCTCGGAGACCCAGTACTTC.

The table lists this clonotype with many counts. Here the CDR3 reads CASRDQGPNEKLFF. Here the CDR3 DNA reads TGTGCCAGCAGGGACCAGGGACCTAATGAAAAACTGTTTTTT. The chain joins TRBV2 to TRBJ1-4; weak D call: TRBD1 (5 bases). CDR1 and CDR2 (germline): SNHLY, FYNNEI. The CDR3 sequence is 14 residues long. The V end lost 6 bases, the J end lost 3 bases, and 11 bases lay between the germline ends.

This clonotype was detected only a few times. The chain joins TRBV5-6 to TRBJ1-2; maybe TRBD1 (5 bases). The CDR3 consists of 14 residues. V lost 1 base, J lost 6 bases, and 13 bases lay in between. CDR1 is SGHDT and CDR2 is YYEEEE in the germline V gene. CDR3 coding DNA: TGTGCCAGCAGCTTGCTCCCAGGGAAGGATGGCTACACCTTC. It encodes CASSLLPGKDGYTF. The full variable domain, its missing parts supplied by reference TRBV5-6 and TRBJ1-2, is DAGVTQSPTHLIKTRGQQVTLRCSPKSGHDTVSWYQQALGQGPQFIFQYYEEEERQRGNFPDRFSGHQFPNYSSELNVNALLLGDSALYLCASSLLPGKDGYTFGSGTRLTVV.

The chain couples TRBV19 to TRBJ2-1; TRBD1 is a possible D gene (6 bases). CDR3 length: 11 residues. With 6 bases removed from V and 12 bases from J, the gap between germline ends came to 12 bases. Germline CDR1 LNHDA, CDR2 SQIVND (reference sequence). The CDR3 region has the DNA TGTGCCAGTAGCAGGGACACCTGGCAGTTCTTC. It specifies CASSRDTWQFF. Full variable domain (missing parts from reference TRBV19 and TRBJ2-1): DGGITQSPKYLFRKEGQNVTLSCEQNLNHDAMYWYRQDPGQGLRLIYYSQIVNDFQKGDIAEGYSVSREKKESFPLTVTSAQKNPTAFYLCASSRDTWQFFGPGTRLTVL.

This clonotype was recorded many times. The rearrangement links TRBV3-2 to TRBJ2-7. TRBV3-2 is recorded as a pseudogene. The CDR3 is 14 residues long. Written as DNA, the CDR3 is TGTGCCAGCAGCCGTGGCATCCGTACCTACGAGCAGTACTTC. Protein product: CASSRGIRTYEQYF.